The 15 T cell receptor beta chains in this list originate from one sample, sequenced in a study of early stage breast cancer tumors. The data were produced by immunoSEQ multiplex PCR, yet TCRdb's version contains in-frame clones alone and is incomplete. The repertoire holds around 25,000 clones, with about 67% as singletons. Sequenced input: breast tumor tissue. The origin of the receptors is a person aged 55-75 years with breast cancer.

The chain recombines TRBV19 with TRBJ1-4; D gene uncertain. The CDR3 totals 12 residues. Between the trimmed V and J ends, which lost 3 bases and 8 bases, there was a span of 7 bases. The germline V gene has CDR1 LNHDA and CDR2 SQIVND (reference sequence). The DNA for the CDR3 is TGTGCCAGTAGTATTCGCGGGGAAAAACTGTTTTTT. This translates into CASSIRGEKLFF.

A few counts support this clone. The V call is TRBV5-6, the J call TRBJ1-2, with D possibly TRBD1 on 6 matching bases. Germline V gives CDR1 SGHDT, CDR2 YYEEEE. The CDR3 is 16 amino acids. V lost 0 bases, J lost 0 bases, and 12 bases lay in between. CDR3 coding DNA: TGTGCCAGCAGCTTGGGTCGCAGGGGAGCTAACTATGGCTACACCTTC. It codes for CASSLGRRGANYGYTF.

This clone was seen more than once but under ten times. The chain employs TRBV7-7 and TRBJ2-5; 9 nucleotides match TRBD1. Germline CDR1 reads SSHAT; CDR2 reads FNYEAQ (reference sequence). With 1 base clipped from V and 5 bases from J, the junction kept 5 bases outside the gene matches. The CDR3 extends over 15 amino acids. CDR3 sequence (DNA): TGTGCCAGCAGCTTAGACAGGGGGCTGGGGGAGACCCAGTACTTC. It codes for CASSLDRGLGETQYF.

This chain joins TRBV29-1 and TRBJ2-1, with TRBD2 identical over 9 bases. With V trimmed by 5 bases and J by 8 bases, 13 bases remained unmatched. Germline values: CDR1 SQVTM, CDR2 ANQGSEA. The CDR3 length is 15 residues. The CDR3 here is CSVRGGRGGFDEQFF. CDR3 coding DNA: TGCAGCGTTAGAGGCGGGAGGGGGGGGTTTGATGAGCAGTTCTTC.

The chain joins TRBV5-1 to TRBJ2-2, with TRBD2 matching over 12 bases. Germline CDR1 reads SGHRS; CDR2 reads YFSETQ. The CDR3 runs to 16 residues. V dropped 4 bases and J dropped 4; count of bases not matched to a gene: 5. The CDR3 bases are TGCGCCAGCAGCGTGACTAGCGGGAGCCCCACCGGGGAGCTGTTTTTT. It codes for CASSVTSGSPTGELFF.

CDR3 sequence (DNA): TGTGCCAGCTCACCGCGGGACCTGGTAGCGGGAAACACCATATATTTT. Translating it yields CASSPRDLVAGNTIYF. The chain carries TRBV18 and TRBJ1-3, with a tentative D call TRBD1 (5 bases). Looked up from germline, CDR1 is KGHSH and CDR2 is LQKENI. Trimming cost V 3 bases and J 4 bases, with 16 bases left between them. CDR3 length: 16 amino acids.

The V gene is TRBV13, the J gene TRBJ1-2, with D possibly being TRBD1 (5 bases). The germline gives CDR1 PRHDT, CDR2 FYEKMQ (reference sequence). This CDR3 has 16 residues. Trimming took 0 bases from V and 2 from J, leaving 13 bases between them. The CDR3 is CASSLGRARGNYGYTF. DNA for the CDR3: TGTGCCAGCAGCTTAGGGAGGGCCCGGGGGAACTATGGCTACACCTTC. Supplemented by reference TRBV13 and TRBJ1-2, the full variable domain reads AAGVIQSPRHLIKEKRETATLKCYPIPRHDTVYWYQQGPGQDPQFLISFYEKMQSDKGSIPDRFSAQQFSDYHSELNMSSLELGDSALYFCASSLGRARGNYGYTFGSGTRLTVV.

V usage is TRBV28 and J usage is TRBJ2-6; 8 bases fit TRBD2. The CDR3 runs 18 residues. In germline, CDR1 is MDHEN, CDR2 SYDVKM. V lost 6 bases and J lost 2; bases outside the gene matches: 12. CDR3 residues: CASSFNPGLEAGANVLTF. In nucleotides, the CDR3 is TGTGCCAGCAGCTTCAACCCGGGACTAGAAGCTGGGGCCAACGTCCTGACTTTC.

The chain is built from TRBV7-2 and TRBJ1-5; D not resolved. The CDR3 has 13 residues. CDR1 is SGHTA, CDR2 FQGNSA, per germline. V shed 1 base and J shed 6 bases, with 7 bases lying between them. CDR3 nucleotide sequence: TGTGCCAGCAGCTTAGACGCGTCTCAGCCCCAGCATTTT. Protein product: CASSLDASQPQHF. Supplemented by reference TRBV7-2 and TRBJ1-5, the full variable domain reads GAGVSQSPSNKVTEKGKDVELRCDPISGHTALYWYRQSLGQGLEFLIYFQGNSAPDKSGLPSDRFSAERTGGSVSTLTIQRTQQEDSAVYLCASSLDASQPQHFGDGTRLSIL.

The chain combines TRBV5-1 with TRBJ2-6; D gene ambiguous. Germline V lookup: CDR1 SGHRS, CDR2 YFSETQ. CDR3 length: 13 amino acids. With 5 bases removed from V and 0 bases from J, the gap between germline ends came to 3 bases. The CDR3: CASSLSGANVLTF. The CDR3 nucleotides read TGCGCCAGCAGTCTCTCTGGGGCCAACGTCCTGACTTTC.

The V and J genes are TRBV12-5 and TRBJ1-1; D unclear. Germline assignment: CDR1 LGHNT and CDR2 FRNRAP. The CDR3 length is 12 residues. V lost 1 base, J lost 10 bases, and 10 bases lay in between. The CDR3 loop reads CASGLDGGLAFF. The DNA for the CDR3 is TGTGCTAGTGGTTTGGACGGAGGGTTAGCTTTCTTT.

The rearrangement joins TRBV29-1 to TRBJ1-2; D is uncertain. The length of the CDR3 is 10 residues. The V end was cut by 7 bases, the J end by 2 bases, with 5 bases between. Germline V gene lookup returns CDR1 SQVTM and CDR2 ANQGSEA. CDR3 nucleotide sequence: TGCAGCGGAGGGAACTATGGCTACACCTTC. It is translated as CSGGNYGYTF.

The genes are TRBV19 and TRBJ1-3; TRBD1 might be the D (5 bases). The germline V gene encodes CDR1 LNHDA and CDR2 SQIVND (reference sequence). Trimming shortened V by 2 bases and J by 0 bases, and 11 bases separated the two germline ends. CDR3 length: 16 amino acids. The CDR3 sequence is CASSITARASGNTIYF. The CDR3 DNA reads as TGTGCCAGTAGTATAACCGCCAGGGCCTCTGGAAACACCATATATTTT. Drawing the rest from reference TRBV19 and TRBJ1-3, the complete variable domain is DGGITQSPKYLFRKEGQNVTLSCEQNLNHDAMYWYRQDPGQGLRLIYYSQIVNDFQKGDIAEGYSVSREKKESFPLTVTSAQKNPTAFYLCASSITARASGNTIYFGEGSWLTVV.

V is TRBV7-9 and J is TRBJ2-1, with 8 bases lining up with TRBD2. The CDR3 sequence is 15 residues long. Germline CDR1 and CDR2: SEHNR and FQNEAQ (reference sequence). J gave up 0 bases and V 3 bases, and 1 base lay outside the gene matches. The CDR3 sequence is CASSFSGTSYNEQFF. CDR3 DNA: TGTGCCAGCAGCTTTAGCGGGACCTCCTACAATGAGCAGTTCTTC.

This clone was found a few times. The chain is built from TRBV29-1 and TRBJ2-3, with D possibly TRBD2 on 5 matching bases. The CDR3 loop spans 12 amino acids. Germline V gene sequence: CDR1 SQVTM, CDR2 ANQGSEA. The V gene lost 4 bases and the J gene lost 4 bases, with 9 bases spanning the gap. The CDR3 DNA follows: TGCAGCGTTGTCGAGGGCCCAGATACGCAGTATTTT. Amino acids: CSVVEGPDTQYF.